This T cell receptor (beta chain) was obtained from a study of naive and memory T cell subsets. Study findings and constraints: Especially in CD8 cells, naive repertoires contained a few larger clonotypes, possibly CD45RA-re-expressing memory cells. Over 85% of naive TCR sequences appeared only once, unlike memory subsets.

The germline gives CDR1 SGHTA, CDR2 FQGNSA. CDR3 size: 16 residues. The V gene lost 1 base and the J gene lost 2 bases, with 12 bases spanning the gap. Both TRBC1 and TRBC2 were covered by a beta constant-region primer of two equimolar oligonucleotides. Four rounds of PCR amplified the ligated cDNA using nested alpha and beta constant-region primers plus SP2. TCRdb called the UMI-ligation and nested PCR reads again in MiXCR, with one record for every CDR3 protein. Here the sample spans some 82,000 distinct CDR3 sequences, 11% being singletons. Cells stained for CD3, CD4, CD8, CD45RA and CD27 were sorted into four subsets. This clonotype was recorded a few times. Its specificity is unknown.

This TCR was sampled from a human donor in good health. The rearrangement uses TRBV7-2 and TRBJ1-3; the D gene is possibly TRBD1 (5 bases). What was sequenced was naive CD4+ T cells from blood. DNA for the CDR3: TGTGCCAGCAGCTTAGGACGATCACAGGCTGGAAACACCATATATTTT. It encodes CASSLGRSQAGNTIYF.